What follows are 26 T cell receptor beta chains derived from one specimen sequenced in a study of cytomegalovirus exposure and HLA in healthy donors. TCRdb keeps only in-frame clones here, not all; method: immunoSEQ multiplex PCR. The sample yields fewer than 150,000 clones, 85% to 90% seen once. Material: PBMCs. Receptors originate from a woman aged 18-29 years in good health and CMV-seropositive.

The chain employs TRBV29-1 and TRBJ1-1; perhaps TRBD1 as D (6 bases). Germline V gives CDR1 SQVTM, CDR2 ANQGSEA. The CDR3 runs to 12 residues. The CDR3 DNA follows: TGCAGTGGAGCAAAGACAGGAACTGAAGCTTTCTTT. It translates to CSGAKTGTEAFF.

CDR3 sequence: CATLGRHTEAFF. CDR3 in DNA: TGTGCCACCCTGGGCCGCCACACTGAAGCTTTCTTT. V usage is TRBV28 and J usage is TRBJ1-1; D call uncertain. Trimming took off 10 bases at V and 3 bases at J, with 12 bases between the two ends. The CDR3 covers 12 residues. The V gene's germline CDR1 is MDHEN and CDR2 SYDVKM.

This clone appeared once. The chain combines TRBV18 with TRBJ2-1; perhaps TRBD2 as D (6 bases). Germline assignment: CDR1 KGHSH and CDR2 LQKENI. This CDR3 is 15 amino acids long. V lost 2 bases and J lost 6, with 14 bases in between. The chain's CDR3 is CASSPVGGTGNEQFF. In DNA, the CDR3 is TGTGCCAGCTCACCAGTCGGGGGAACGGGCAATGAGCAGTTCTTC.

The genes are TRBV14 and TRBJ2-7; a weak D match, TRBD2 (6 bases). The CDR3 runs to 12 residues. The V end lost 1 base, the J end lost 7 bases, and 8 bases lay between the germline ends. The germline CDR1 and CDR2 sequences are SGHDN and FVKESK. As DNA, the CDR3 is TGTGCCAGCAGCCAAGCCGCGGGGGAGCAGTACTTC. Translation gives CASSQAAGEQYF.

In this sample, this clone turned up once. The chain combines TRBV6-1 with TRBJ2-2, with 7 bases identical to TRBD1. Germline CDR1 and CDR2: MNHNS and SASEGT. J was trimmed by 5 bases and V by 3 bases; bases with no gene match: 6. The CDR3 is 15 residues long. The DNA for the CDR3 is TGTGCCAGCAGTGAGGGACAGTGGAGGACCGGGGAGCTGTTTTTT. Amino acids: CASSEGQWRTGELFF.

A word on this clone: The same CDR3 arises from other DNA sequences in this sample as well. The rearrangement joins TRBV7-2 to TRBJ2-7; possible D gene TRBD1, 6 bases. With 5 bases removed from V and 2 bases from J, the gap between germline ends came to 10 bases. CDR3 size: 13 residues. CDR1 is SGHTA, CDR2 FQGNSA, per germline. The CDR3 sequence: CASSHSGAYEQYF. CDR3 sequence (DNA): TGTGCCAGCAGCCACTCAGGGGCCTACGAGCAGTACTTC.

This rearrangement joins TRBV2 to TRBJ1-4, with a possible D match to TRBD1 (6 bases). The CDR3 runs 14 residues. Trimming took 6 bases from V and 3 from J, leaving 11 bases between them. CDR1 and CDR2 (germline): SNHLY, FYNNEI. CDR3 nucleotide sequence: TGTGCCAGCAGGAGGACAGTCGCTAATGAAAAACTGTTTTTT. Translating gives CASRRTVANEKLFF.

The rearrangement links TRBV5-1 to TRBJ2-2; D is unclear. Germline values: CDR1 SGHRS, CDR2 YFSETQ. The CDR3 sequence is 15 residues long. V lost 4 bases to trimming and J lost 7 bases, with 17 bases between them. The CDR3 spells CASSLTQLKSGELFF. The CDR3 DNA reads TGCGCCAGCAGCCTCACCCAACTCAAGAGCGGGGAGCTGTTTTTT.

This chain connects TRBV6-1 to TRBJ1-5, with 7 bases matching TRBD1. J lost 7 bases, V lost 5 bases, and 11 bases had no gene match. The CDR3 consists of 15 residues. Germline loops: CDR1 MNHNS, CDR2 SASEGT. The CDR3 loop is CASSNDRVVGQPQHF. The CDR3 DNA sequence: TGTGCCAGCAGTAATGACAGGGTAGTAGGCCAGCCCCAGCATTTT.

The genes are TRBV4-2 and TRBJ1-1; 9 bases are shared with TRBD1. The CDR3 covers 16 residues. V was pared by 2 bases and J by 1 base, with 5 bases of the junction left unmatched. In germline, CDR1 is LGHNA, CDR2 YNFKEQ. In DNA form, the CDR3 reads TGTGCCAGCAGCCAAATCTTGGACAGGGGGAACACTGAAGCTTTCTTT. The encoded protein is CASSQILDRGNTEAFF.

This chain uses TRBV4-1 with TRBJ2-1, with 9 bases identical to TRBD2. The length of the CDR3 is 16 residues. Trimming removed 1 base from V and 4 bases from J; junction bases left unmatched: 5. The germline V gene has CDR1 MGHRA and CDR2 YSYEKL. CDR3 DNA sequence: TGCGCCAGCAGCCAAGTCGCAGCGGGGGGATACAATGAGCAGTTCTTC. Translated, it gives CASSQVAAGGYNEQFF.

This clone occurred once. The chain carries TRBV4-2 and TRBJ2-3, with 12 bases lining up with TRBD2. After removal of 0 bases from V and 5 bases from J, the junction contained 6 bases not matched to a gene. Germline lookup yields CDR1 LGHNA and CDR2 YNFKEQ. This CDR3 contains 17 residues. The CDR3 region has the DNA TGTGCCAGCAGCCAAGATAACCTAGCGGGGGGGAAAGATACGCAGTATTTT. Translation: CASSQDNLAGGKDTQYF.

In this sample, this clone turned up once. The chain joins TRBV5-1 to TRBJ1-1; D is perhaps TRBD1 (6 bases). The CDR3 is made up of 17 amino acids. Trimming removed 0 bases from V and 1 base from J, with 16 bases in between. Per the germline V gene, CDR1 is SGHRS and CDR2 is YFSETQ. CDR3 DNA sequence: TGCGCCAGCAGCTTGGGATCGGGGGGCGCCCCGAACACTGAAGCTTTCTTT. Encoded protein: CASSLGSGGAPNTEAFF.

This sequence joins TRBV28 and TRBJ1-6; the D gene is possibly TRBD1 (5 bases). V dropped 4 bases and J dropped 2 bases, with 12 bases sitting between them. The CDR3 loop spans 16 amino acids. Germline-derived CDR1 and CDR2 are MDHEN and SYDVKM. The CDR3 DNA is TGTGCCAGCAGTTCCGGGGCGGGAACCTATAATTCACCCCTCCACTTT. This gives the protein CASSSGAGTYNSPLHF.

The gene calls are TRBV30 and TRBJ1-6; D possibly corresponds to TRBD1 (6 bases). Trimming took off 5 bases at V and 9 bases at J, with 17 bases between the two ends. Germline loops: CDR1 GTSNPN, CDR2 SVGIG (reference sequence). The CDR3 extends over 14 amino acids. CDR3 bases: TGTGCCTGGCAGATCCGGACAGTTGGTTCACCCCTCCACTTT. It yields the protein CAWQIRTVGSPLHF.

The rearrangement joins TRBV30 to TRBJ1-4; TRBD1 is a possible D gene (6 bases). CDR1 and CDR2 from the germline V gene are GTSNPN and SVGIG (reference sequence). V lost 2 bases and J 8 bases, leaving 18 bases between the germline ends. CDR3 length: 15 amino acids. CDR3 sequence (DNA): TGTGCCTGGAGTCCGACACAGGGTCCGAGGGAAAAACTGTTTTTT. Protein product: CAWSPTQGPREKLFF.

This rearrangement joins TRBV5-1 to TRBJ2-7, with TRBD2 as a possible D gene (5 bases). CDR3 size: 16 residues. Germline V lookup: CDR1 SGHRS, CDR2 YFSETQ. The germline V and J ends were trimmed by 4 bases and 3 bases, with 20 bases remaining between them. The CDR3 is CASSRYFGVGLYEQYF. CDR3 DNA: TGCGCCAGCAGCCGTTATTTCGGGGTCGGACTCTACGAGCAGTACTTC.

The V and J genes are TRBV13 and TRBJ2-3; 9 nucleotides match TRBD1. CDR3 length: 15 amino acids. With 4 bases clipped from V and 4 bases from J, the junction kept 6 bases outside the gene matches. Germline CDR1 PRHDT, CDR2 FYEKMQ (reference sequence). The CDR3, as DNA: TGTGCCAGCAGCTCGTCTAGACAGGGGGCAGATACGCAGTATTTT. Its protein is CASSSSRQGADTQYF.

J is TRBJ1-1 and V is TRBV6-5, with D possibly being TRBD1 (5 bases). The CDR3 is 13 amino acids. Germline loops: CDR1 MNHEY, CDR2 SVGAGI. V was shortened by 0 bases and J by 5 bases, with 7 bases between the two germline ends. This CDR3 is CASSYSKGTEAFF. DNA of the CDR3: TGTGCCAGCAGTTACTCGAAGGGGACTGAAGCTTTCTTT.

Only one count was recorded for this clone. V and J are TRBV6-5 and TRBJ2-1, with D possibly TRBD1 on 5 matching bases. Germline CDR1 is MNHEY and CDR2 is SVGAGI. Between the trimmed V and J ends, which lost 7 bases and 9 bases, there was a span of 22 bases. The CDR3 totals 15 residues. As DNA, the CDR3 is TGTGCCAGCAACCGAGTAGGGGCCCTGGATAGTGAGCAGTTCTTC. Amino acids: CASNRVGALDSEQFF.

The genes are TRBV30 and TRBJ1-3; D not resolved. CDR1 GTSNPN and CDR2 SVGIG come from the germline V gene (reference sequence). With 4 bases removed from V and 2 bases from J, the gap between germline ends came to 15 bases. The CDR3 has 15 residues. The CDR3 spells CAWIIRRRPGNTIYF. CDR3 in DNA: TGTGCCTGGATCATCAGGAGGAGGCCTGGAAACACCATATATTTT.

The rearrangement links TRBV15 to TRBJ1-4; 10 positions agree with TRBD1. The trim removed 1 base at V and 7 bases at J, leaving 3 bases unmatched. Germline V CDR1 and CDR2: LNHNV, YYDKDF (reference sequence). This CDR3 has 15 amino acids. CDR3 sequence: CATSRGQGAVEKLFF. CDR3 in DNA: TGTGCCACCAGCAGAGGACAGGGGGCGGTTGAAAAACTGTTTTTT.

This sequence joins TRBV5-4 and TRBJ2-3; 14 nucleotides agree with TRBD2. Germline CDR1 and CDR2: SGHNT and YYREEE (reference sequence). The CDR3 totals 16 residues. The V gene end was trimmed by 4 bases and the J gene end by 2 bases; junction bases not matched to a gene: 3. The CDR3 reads CASSRGLAGATDTQYF. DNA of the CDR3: TGTGCCAGCAGCCGGGGACTAGCGGGAGCCACAGATACGCAGTATTTT.

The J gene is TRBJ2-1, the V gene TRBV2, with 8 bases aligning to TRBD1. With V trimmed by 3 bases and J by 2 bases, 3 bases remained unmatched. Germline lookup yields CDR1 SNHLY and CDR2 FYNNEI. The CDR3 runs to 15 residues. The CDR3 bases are TGTGCCAGCAGTGATGACAGGGGAGCCTACAATGAGCAGTTCTTC. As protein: CASSDDRGAYNEQFF.

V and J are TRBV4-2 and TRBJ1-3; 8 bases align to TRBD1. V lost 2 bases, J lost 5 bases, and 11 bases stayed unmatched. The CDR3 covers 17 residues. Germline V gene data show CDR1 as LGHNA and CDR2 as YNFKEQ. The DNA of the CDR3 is TGTGCCAGCAGCCAACCCCAGGGGCAGGGGGCGAGAAACACCATATATTTT. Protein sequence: CASSQPQGQGARNTIYF.

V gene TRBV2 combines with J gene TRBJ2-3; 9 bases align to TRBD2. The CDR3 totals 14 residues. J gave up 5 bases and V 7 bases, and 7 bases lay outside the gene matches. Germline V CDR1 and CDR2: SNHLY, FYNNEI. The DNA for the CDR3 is TGTGCCAGCACTCTGGCGGGGGGGAGAGATACGCAGTATTTT. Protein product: CASTLAGGRDTQYF.